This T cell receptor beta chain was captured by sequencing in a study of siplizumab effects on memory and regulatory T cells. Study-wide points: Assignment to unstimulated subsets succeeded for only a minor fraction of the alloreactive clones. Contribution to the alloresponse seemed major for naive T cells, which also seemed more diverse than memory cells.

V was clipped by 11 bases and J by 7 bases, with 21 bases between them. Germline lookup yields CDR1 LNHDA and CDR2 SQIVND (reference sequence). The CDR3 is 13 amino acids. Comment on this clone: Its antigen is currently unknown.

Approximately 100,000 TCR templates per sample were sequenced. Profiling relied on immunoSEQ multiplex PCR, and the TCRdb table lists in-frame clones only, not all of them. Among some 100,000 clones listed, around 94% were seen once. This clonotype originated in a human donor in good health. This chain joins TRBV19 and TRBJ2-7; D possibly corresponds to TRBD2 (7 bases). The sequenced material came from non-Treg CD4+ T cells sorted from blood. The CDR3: CAESGGSTREQYF. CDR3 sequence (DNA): TGTGCCGAGTCGGGGGGCTCTACGAGGGAGCAGTACTTC.